This T cell receptor beta chain is from a study of cytomegalovirus exposure and HLA in healthy donors. Regarding the study as a whole: Later on, an analysis tied approximately 17,000 TCR beta sequences to HLA alleles at 0.05 false discovery rate.

A multiplex PCR was run with 60 Vbeta primers and 13 Jbeta primers. Libraries were prepared by immunoSEQ multiplex PCR; TCRdb keeps only in-frame clonotypes and omits some of them. The sample records under 200,000 clones, roughly 80% being singletons. To note about this clone: Its antigen is unidentified.

CDR1 and CDR2 (germline): MGHRA, YSYEKL. Trimming cost V 2 bases and J 3 bases; bases outside gene matches: 9. This CDR3 spans 16 amino acids. The material sequenced was PBMCs. V gene TRBV4-1 combines with J gene TRBJ2-7; TRBD1 aligns across 8 bases. The receptor was derived from a woman between 25 and 40 years old in good health and CMV-seropositive. The DNA of the CDR3 is TGCGCCAGCAGCCAACCTCCCGGGACAGGAATCTACGAGCAGTACTTC. It is translated as CASSQPPGTGIYEQYF.